A selection of T cell receptor beta chains follows, all from one sample in a study of sequential checkpoint blockade in melanoma. Libraries were prepared by immunoSEQ multiplex PCR; TCRdb keeps only in-frame clonotypes and omits some of them. The table lists about 9,600 clones, 24% of them singletons, with roughly a sixth in the top ten. The input for sequencing was tumor tissue (inferred from file names), taken from a patient given nivolumab and ipilimumab in sequence. These receptors were collected from a human donor with melanoma. Both conserved end residues are part of each CDR3. A D gene is named only where the DNA matches it firmly. The size field is filled for only some rows; it gives once, few, many or a size class.

v_gene: TRBV6-8
abundance: .
d_gene: TRBD2
j_gene: TRBJ2-7
CDR3nt: TGTGCCAGCAGTTACTGGGCTAGCGGGCAGGCTTACGAGCAGTACTTC
CDR3aa: CASSYWASGQAYEQYF

v_gene: TRBV19
abundance: few
d_gene: TRBD2
j_gene: TRBJ2-1
CDR3nt: TGTGCCACGTCTTTAGCGGGAGGTCAGTCCTACAATGAGCAGTTCTTC
CDR3aa: CATSLAGGQSYNEQFF

v_gene: TRBV14
abundance: few
d_gene: .
j_gene: TRBJ1-1
CDR3nt: TGTGCCAGCAGCCAAACAGGGTCGGGCACTGAAGCTTTCTTT
CDR3aa: CASSQTGSGTEAFF

v_gene: TRBV5-1
abundance: .
d_gene: .
j_gene: TRBJ2-3
CDR3nt: TGCGCCAGCAGTCGGAGTCGGAACACCTACACAGATACGCAGTATTTT
CDR3aa: CASSRSRNTYTDTQYF

v_gene: TRBV10-2
abundance: few
d_gene: .
j_gene: TRBJ2-2
CDR3nt: TGCGCCAGCGGAAGGGTTAACACCGGGGAGCTGTTTTTT
CDR3aa: CASGRVNTGELFF

v_gene: TRBV6-8
abundance: few
d_gene: TRBD1
j_gene: TRBJ1-5
CDR3nt: TGTGCCAGCAGAACGACGAGGGCAGGGGGCTTGAGTCAGCCCCAGCATTTT
CDR3aa: CASRTTRAGGLSQPQHF

v_gene: TRBV19
abundance: .
d_gene: .
j_gene: TRBJ2-2
CDR3nt: TGTGCCAGTAGTAGCCGGTTGGCCCTGACCGTCACCGGGGAGCTGTTTTTT
CDR3aa: CASSSRLALTVTGELFF

v_gene: TRBV28
abundance: many
d_gene: .
j_gene: TRBJ1-2
CDR3nt: TGTGCCAGCAGTTTCGGGGGAGTGCGTGGCTACACCTTC
CDR3aa: CASSFGGVRGYTF

v_gene: TRBV11-3
abundance: few
d_gene: TRBD1
j_gene: TRBJ1-4
CDR3nt: TGTGCCAGCAGCGTAATCGGGACAGACAATGAAAAACTGTTTTTT
CDR3aa: CASSVIGTDNEKLFF

v_gene: TRBV5-1
abundance: .
d_gene: .
j_gene: TRBJ2-1
CDR3nt: TGCGCCAGCAGCTTGGTGACAGCCGCAGGCAATGAGCAGTTCTTC
CDR3aa: CASSLVTAAGNEQFF

v_gene: TRBV6-8
abundance: medium-sized
d_gene: TRBD2
j_gene: TRBJ2-1
CDR3nt: TGTGCCAGCAGTTACCAGGGACTAGCGACCAATGAGCAGTTCTTC
CDR3aa: CASSYQGLATNEQFF

v_gene: TRBV10-2
abundance: .
d_gene: TRBD1
j_gene: TRBJ1-2
CDR3nt: TGCGCCAGCAGTGAGGGGACAGGGGGCGGCTATGGCTACACCTTC
CDR3aa: CASSEGTGGGYGYTF

v_gene: TRBV19
abundance: few
d_gene: .
j_gene: TRBJ1-6
CDR3nt: TGTGCCAGTAGTATAGAGGCGGCAGGTCGGGCACCCCTCCACTTT
CDR3aa: CASSIEAAGRAPLHF

v_gene: TRBV6-8
abundance: .
d_gene: .
j_gene: TRBJ2-2
CDR3nt: TGTGCCAGCAGGCCTGCTAGGGGCGGGATCGGAGGAGCCGGGGAGCTGTTTTTT
CDR3aa: CASRPARGGIGGAGELFF

v_gene: TRBV12-5
abundance: .
d_gene: .
j_gene: TRBJ1-1
CDR3nt: TGTGCTAGTGGCCCCTCCCCGGACGGAGTGCCCATAGGGAACACTGAAGCTTTCTTT
CDR3aa: CASGPSPDGVPIGNTEAFF

v_gene: TRBV28
abundance: few
d_gene: TRBD2
j_gene: TRBJ2-3
CDR3nt: TGTGCCAGCAGTGGACTAGCGGTCACAGATACGCAGTATTTT
CDR3aa: CASSGLAVTDTQYF

v_gene: TRBV11-3
abundance: .
d_gene: .
j_gene: TRBJ1-3
CDR3nt: TGTGCCAGCACCAACGCCGGGGAAAGAAACACCATATATTTT
CDR3aa: CASTNAGERNTIYF

v_gene: TRBV6-8
abundance: .
d_gene: TRBD2
j_gene: TRBJ2-1
CDR3nt: TGTGCCAGCAACTTAGCGGGCTCGCCCAATGAGCAGTTCTTC
CDR3aa: CASNLAGSPNEQFF

v_gene: TRBV18
abundance: .
d_gene: .
j_gene: TRBJ1-3
CDR3nt: TGTGCCACTCAAGACCGGGGCTCGAGTTTACCTCTAAACACCATATATTTT
CDR3aa: CATQDRGSSLPLNTIYF

v_gene: TRBV11-3
abundance: many
d_gene: .
j_gene: TRBJ2-1
CDR3nt: TGTGCCAGCAGCTTAACCCTAGCGCTCTATGATGAGCAGTTCTTC
CDR3aa: CASSLTLALYDEQFF

v_gene: TRBV10-3
abundance: few
d_gene: .
j_gene: TRBJ2-7
CDR3nt: TGTGCCATCAGTGAGAGGGACTACGAGCAGTACTTC
CDR3aa: CAISERDYEQYF

v_gene: TRBV11-3
abundance: .
d_gene: .
j_gene: TRBJ2-5
CDR3nt: TGTGCCAGCAGCTTGGTGAAAGCGTTCCAAGAGACCCAGTACTTC
CDR3aa: CASSLVKAFQETQYF

v_gene: TRBV11-3
abundance: few
d_gene: .
j_gene: TRBJ2-2
CDR3nt: TGTGCCAGCAGTCTACTTGGGGAGGCCGGGGAGCTGTTTTTT
CDR3aa: CASSLLGEAGELFF

v_gene: TRBV9
abundance: few
d_gene: TRBD1
j_gene: TRBJ1-3
CDR3nt: TGTGCCAGCAGCGGCGACCTAGGGACAGGCTCAGGAAACACCATATATTTT
CDR3aa: CASSGDLGTGSGNTIYF

v_gene: TRBV19
abundance: .
d_gene: .
j_gene: TRBJ2-3
CDR3nt: TGTGCCAGTAGTCCCCCGGGCCAAACAGAGTATTTT
CDR3aa: CASSPPGQTEYF

v_gene: TRBV18
abundance: .
d_gene: TRBD1
j_gene: TRBJ2-1
CDR3nt: TGTGCCAGCTCACCACGCCGGGACAGCTCCTACAATGAGCAGTTCTTC
CDR3aa: CASSPRRDSSYNEQFF

v_gene: TRBV6-8
abundance: few
d_gene: .
j_gene: TRBJ2-7
CDR3nt: TGTGCCAGCAGTTACTCGATTTCCGCGCAGGGTTATACCTACGAGCAGTACTTC
CDR3aa: CASSYSISAQGYTYEQYF

v_gene: TRBV9
abundance: .
d_gene: .
j_gene: TRBJ1-3
CDR3nt: TGTGCCAGCAGCGTCCAGGGGTCTGGAAACACCATATATTTT
CDR3aa: CASSVQGSGNTIYF

v_gene: TRBV11-3
abundance: many
d_gene: TRBD2
j_gene: TRBJ2-2
CDR3nt: TGTGCCAGCAGCTTGATGACTAGCGGGAGTATCGGCGGGGAGCTGTTTTTT
CDR3aa: CASSLMTSGSIGGELFF

v_gene: TRBV23-1
abundance: .
d_gene: .
j_gene: TRBJ1-3
CDR3nt: TGCGCCAGCAGCTCCTGGCAGGGGAACACCATATATTTT
CDR3aa: CASSSWQGNTIYF

v_gene: TRBV4-1
abundance: many
d_gene: .
j_gene: TRBJ2-3
CDR3nt: TGCGCCAGCAGCCAACAGGGTAGCACAGATACGCAGTATTTT
CDR3aa: CASSQQGSTDTQYF

v_gene: TRBV19
abundance: .
d_gene: .
j_gene: TRBJ1-1
CDR3nt: TGTGCCAGTAGTAAGGACTCACAGGGGAACACTGAAGCTTTCTTT
CDR3aa: CASSKDSQGNTEAFF

v_gene: TRBV28
abundance: .
d_gene: .
j_gene: TRBJ2-3
CDR3nt: TGTGCCAGCAGTTTCGGAGGGGCTCTAAATACGCAGTATTTT
CDR3aa: CASSFGGALNTQYF

v_gene: TRBV7-4
abundance: many
d_gene: TRBD2
j_gene: TRBJ2-7
CDR3nt: TGTGCCAGCAGCTTACTAGCGGGGTCCTACGAGCAGTACTTC
CDR3aa: CASSLLAGSYEQYF

v_gene: TRBV30
abundance: few
d_gene: .
j_gene: TRBJ1-2
CDR3nt: TGTGCCTGGAGTAAATCTAAGGGGACTTTAACTTCTAACTATGGCTACACCTTC
CDR3aa: CAWSKSKGTLTSNYGYTF

v_gene: TRBV11-3
abundance: .
d_gene: TRBD2
j_gene: TRBJ2-1
CDR3nt: TGTGCCAGCAGCTACGGACTAGTACAGGCCAATGAGCAGTTCTTC
CDR3aa: CASSYGLVQANEQFF

v_gene: TRBV11-3
abundance: .
d_gene: TRBD2
j_gene: TRBJ2-3
CDR3nt: TGTGCCAGCAGCCCGGGACTAGGTTCAGATACGCAGTATTTT
CDR3aa: CASSPGLGSDTQYF

v_gene: TRBV28
abundance: many
d_gene: .
j_gene: TRBJ1-2
CDR3nt: TGTGCCAGCACTATTAATAGGGGTAGAGGCTACACCTTC
CDR3aa: CASTINRGRGYTF

v_gene: TRBV6-8
abundance: many
d_gene: .
j_gene: TRBJ2-5
CDR3nt: TGTGCCAGCAGTCCCTTCCCTAGTTCTCGACTACAAGAGACCCAGTACTTC
CDR3aa: CASSPFPSSRLQETQYF

v_gene: TRBV11-3
abundance: many
d_gene: TRBD1
j_gene: TRBJ1-2
CDR3nt: TGTGCCAGCAGCAGACAGGGCTCTAACTATGGCTACACCTTC
CDR3aa: CASSRQGSNYGYTF

v_gene: TRBV12-5
abundance: .
d_gene: .
j_gene: TRBJ2-5
CDR3nt: TGTGCTAGTGGTGTTCGATTGGAAGAGACCCAGTACTTC
CDR3aa: CASGVRLEETQYF

v_gene: TRBV12-5
abundance: few
d_gene: .
j_gene: TRBJ2-1
CDR3nt: TGTGCCAGCACTGGGGTAAGGGGCGCAGAGCAGTTCTTC
CDR3aa: CASTGVRGAEQFF

v_gene: TRBV2
abundance: few
d_gene: .
j_gene: TRBJ1-5
CDR3nt: TGTGCCAGCAGTGAAGGTAAACAGCCCCAGCATTTT
CDR3aa: CASSEGKQPQHF

v_gene: TRBV28
abundance: few
d_gene: .
j_gene: TRBJ1-1
CDR3nt: TGTGCCAGCAGTTTACAGGCCCTGAACACTGAAGCTTTCTTT
CDR3aa: CASSLQALNTEAFF

v_gene: TRBV30
abundance: .
d_gene: .
j_gene: TRBJ1-4
CDR3nt: TGTGCCTGCACAGGGTTTAGGGTTGAAAAACTGTTTTTT
CDR3aa: CACTGFRVEKLFF

v_gene: TRBV6-8
abundance: .
d_gene: .
j_gene: TRBJ2-1
CDR3nt: TGTGCCAGCAGCCCTAAGCGAAAAGAGCAGTTCTTC
CDR3aa: CASSPKRKEQFF

v_gene: TRBV11-3
abundance: few
d_gene: TRBD2
j_gene: TRBJ2-7
CDR3nt: TGTGCCAGCAGCTTAGGGGGGAGCGGGAGGGCCAGGTCCTACGAGCAGTACTTC
CDR3aa: CASSLGGSGRARSYEQYF

v_gene: TRBV11-3
abundance: many
d_gene: .
j_gene: TRBJ1-1
CDR3nt: TGTGCCAGCAGCTTGTCAGCTACATTCATGAACACTGAAGCTTTCTTT
CDR3aa: CASSLSATFMNTEAFF

v_gene: TRBV30
abundance: .
d_gene: .
j_gene: TRBJ2-5
CDR3nt: TGTGCCTGGAGTGTGGGCGGACACCAGTACTTC
CDR3aa: CAWSVGGHQYF

v_gene: TRBV2
abundance: many
d_gene: TRBD1
j_gene: TRBJ1-1
CDR3nt: TGTGCCAGCAGCAAAGAGACAGGGAGGGCTTTCTTT
CDR3aa: CASSKETGRAFF

v_gene: TRBV9
abundance: .
d_gene: .
j_gene: TRBJ2-3
CDR3nt: TGTGCCAGCAGCGCCTACGGGACCGACACAGATACGCAGTATTTT
CDR3aa: CASSAYGTDTDTQYF

v_gene: TRBV12-5
abundance: .
d_gene: TRBD2
j_gene: TRBJ2-3
CDR3nt: TGTGCTAGTGGTTTGGTACCAGATGGGGGACTAGCTATTCATACGCAGTATTTT
CDR3aa: CASGLVPDGGLAIHTQYF

v_gene: TRBV18
abundance: large
d_gene: .
j_gene: TRBJ2-1
CDR3nt: TGTGCCAGCTCACCAAACAACAATGAGCAGTTCTTC
CDR3aa: CASSPNNNEQFF